In its sample, the clone carrying this TCR beta chain was seen a few times. Its target is not known. This record comes from a study of T cells after yellow fever vaccination. Study-level points and caveats: The appearance of a small share of clonotypes in both CD4 and CD8 compartments was observed.

Deletions cut 3 bases from V and 8 bases from J, with 7 bases between. This CDR3 contains 11 residues. MiXCR was run by TCRdb on the 5' RACE reads, yielding one entry per CDR3 protein. The sample includes tens of thousands of distinct CDR3 sequences, roughly 7.4% of them seen just once. The source material was CD8+ T cells sorted from PBMCs, sampled less than 6 days after the first yellow fever vaccination. The clonotype was recovered from a young man who received the YFV17D yellow fever vaccine. The V gene is TRBV23-1, the J gene TRBJ2-5; no clear D. Being an ORF, TRBV23-1 has a function that is uncertain. The CDR3 DNA sequence: TGCGCCAGCAGTCAGCCGGACACCCAGTACTTC. The encoded protein is CASSQPDTQYF.